Listed below are T cell receptor beta chains from one sample, sequenced in a study of CD4+ T cells in melanoma. Method: immunoSEQ multiplex PCR; TCRdb's copy keeps in-frame clones and lacks some. The table records some 110,000 clones, 80% to 95% of them present only once. The sequencing input was peripheral blood. These receptors were obtained from a human donor with melanoma. Both conserved end residues are part of each CDR3. The D gene is left open where the match is weak. For some rows the clone size is stated as once, few or many, or as a class when expanded; others skip it.

D: TRBD2; J: TRBJ2-3; V: TRBV7-9; size: .; CDR3: CASSSGLATDTQYF; DNA: TGTGCCAGCAGTTCGGGACTAGCGACAGATACGCAGTATTTT
D: .; J: TRBJ1-2; V: TRBV19; size: .; CDR3: CASSTGTWRPYGYTF; DNA: TGTGCCAGTAGTACTGGGACCTGGAGGCCCTATGGCTACACCTTC
D: .; J: TRBJ2-2; V: TRBV5-1; size: .; CDR3: CASSIGQANTGELFF; DNA: TGCGCCAGCAGCATAGGACAAGCGAACACCGGGGAGCTGTTTTTT
D: TRBD2; J: TRBJ2-4; V: TRBV7-3; size: .; CDR3: CASSLAASGSNIQYF; DNA: TGTGCCAGCAGCTTAGCGGCTAGCGGGAGCAACATTCAGTACTTC
D: TRBD1; J: TRBJ2-7; V: TRBV6-1; size: .; CDR3: CASSLDPGTGYEQYF; DNA: TGTGCCAGCAGCCTGGACCCCGGGACAGGGTACGAGCAGTACTTC
D: .; J: TRBJ2-3; V: TRBV19; size: .; CDR3: CASSPGLPRADTQYF; DNA: TGTGCCAGTAGTCCCGGACTCCCGCGGGCAGATACGCAGTATTTT
D: .; J: TRBJ2-7; V: TRBV5-1; size: .; CDR3: CASSLVGLSSYEQYF; DNA: TGCGCCAGCAGCTTGGTAGGGCTGAGCTCCTACGAGCAGTACTTC
D: TRBD1; J: TRBJ2-2; V: TRBV7-3; size: .; CDR3: CASSTRDRETGELFF; DNA: TGTGCCAGCAGCACGAGGGACAGGGAGACCGGGGAGCTGTTTTTT
D: .; J: TRBJ2-3; V: TRBV6-6; size: .; CDR3: CASSYSAQDTQYF; DNA: TGTGCCAGCAGTTACTCGGCGCAAGATACGCAGTATTTT
D: .; J: TRBJ1-5; V: TRBV5-6; size: .; CDR3: CASSLRKERSSNQPQHF; DNA: TGTGCCAGCAGCTTAAGGAAGGAGCGAAGTAGCAATCAGCCCCAGCATTTT
D: TRBD1; J: TRBJ2-1; V: TRBV5-1; size: once; CDR3: CASSGLGQGRNEQFF; DNA: TGCGCCAGCAGCGGACTGGGACAGGGGAGGAATGAGCAGTTCTTC
D: .; J: TRBJ2-7; V: TRBV27; size: .; CDR3: CASSLSSGPYEQYF; DNA: TGTGCCAGCAGTTTATCTAGCGGCCCTTACGAGCAGTACTTC
D: .; J: TRBJ1-2; V: TRBV9; size: .; CDR3: CASSVDGKTQGPYGYTF; DNA: TGTGCCAGCAGCGTAGATGGGAAAACTCAGGGTCCCTATGGCTACACCTTC
D: .; J: TRBJ2-3; V: TRBV5-1; size: .; CDR3: CASSQQGVDTDTQYF; DNA: TGCGCCAGCAGCCAACAGGGTGTAGACACAGATACGCAGTATTTT
D: .; J: TRBJ1-1; V: TRBV6-6; size: .; CDR3: CATHTATYTEAFF; DNA: TGTGCCACCCACACTGCAACCTATACTGAAGCTTTCTTT
D: .; J: TRBJ2-1; V: TRBV15; size: once; CDR3: CATSRDLVLSGLPSEQFF; DNA: TGTGCCACCAGCAGAGATCTTGTTTTGTCGGGACTCCCTTCTGAGCAGTTCTTC
D: .; J: TRBJ2-3; V: TRBV18; size: .; CDR3: CASSSYQIRDTDTQYF; DNA: TGTGCCAGCTCATCTTACCAGATTCGGGACACAGATACGCAGTATTTT
D: .; J: TRBJ1-2; V: TRBV23-1; size: .; CDR3: CASSGVAGYGYTF; DNA: TGCGCCAGCAGTGGGGTCGCTGGCTATGGCTACACCTTC
D: .; J: TRBJ2-2; V: TRBV2; size: .; CDR3: CASRVSGELFF; DNA: TGTGCCAGCAGGGTCTCCGGGGAGCTGTTTTTT
D: TRBD2; J: TRBJ2-3; V: TRBV29-1; size: .; CDR3: CSVRGLAGATDTQYF; DNA: TGCAGCGTTCGGGGACTAGCGGGGGCCACAGATACGCAGTATTTT
D: .; J: TRBJ1-1; V: TRBV6-1; size: .; CDR3: CASTRTMNTEAFF; DNA: TGTGCCAGCACCAGGACCATGAACACTGAAGCTTTCTTT
D: TRBD1; J: TRBJ2-7; V: TRBV7-2; size: .; CDR3: CASSLWTGEAEQYF; DNA: TGTGCCAGCAGCTTATGGACAGGGGAGGCCGAGCAGTACTTC
D: TRBD1; J: TRBJ1-4; V: TRBV10-3; size: .; CDR3: CAISWDRETEKLFF; DNA: TGTGCCATCAGTTGGGACAGGGAGACTGAAAAACTGTTTTTT
D: TRBD2; J: TRBJ2-3; V: TRBV9; size: .; CDR3: CASSVDAGGGDTQYF; DNA: TGTGCCAGCAGCGTAGATGCGGGGGGAGGAGATACGCAGTATTTT
D: TRBD2; J: TRBJ2-3; V: TRBV14; size: .; CDR3: CASSRLAVSTDTQYF; DNA: TGTGCCAGCAGCCGACTAGCCGTAAGCACAGATACGCAGTATTTT
D: .; J: TRBJ2-1; V: TRBV5-1; size: .; CDR3: CASSFGGNEQFF; DNA: TGCGCCAGCAGCTTTGGGGGGAATGAGCAGTTCTTC
D: TRBD1; J: TRBJ1-2; V: TRBV7-2; size: .; CDR3: CASSSAEGARTF; DNA: TGTGCCAGCAGCTCAGCAGAGGGGGCAAGGACCTTC
D: .; J: TRBJ2-5; V: TRBV4-3; size: .; CDR3: CASSQEFLAGETQYF; DNA: TGCGCCAGCAGCCAAGAGTTCCTAGCCGGGGAGACCCAGTACTTC
D: .; J: TRBJ2-5; V: TRBV27; size: .; CDR3: CASSLRLGGETQYF; DNA: TGTGCCAGCAGTTTAAGGCTCGGGGGAGAGACCCAGTACTTC